This is a list of T cell receptor beta chains from one sample in a study of CD4 T cells in relation to SARS-CoV-2 and coronaviruses. Their antigen targets remain unknown. TCRdb's copy holds only in-frame clones and misses some; the assay was immunoSEQ multiplex PCR. The sample has about 26,000 clones; around 80% are singletons. Material: CD4+ T cells from PBMCs, cultured in vitro. These TCRs come from a human donor in good health. The CDR3 runs from the conserved cysteine through the conserved F or W. D genes are given only for firm matches. Rows give clone size only sometimes, using once, few, many, or a class for an expanded clone.

- TRBJ2-2 TRBV19 - TGTGCCAGTAGGGGAAACCGGGACTCTATAACCGGGGAGCTGTTTTTT CASRGNRDSITGELFF
TRBD2 TRBJ2-5 TRBV3-1/TRBV3-2 - TGTGCCAGCAGCCGAACTAGCGGGGGGGCCGAGACCCAGTACTTC CASSRTSGGAETQYF
TRBD2 TRBJ2-7 TRBV2 - TGTGCCAGCAGTGTGGCGGGAGGACGCTACGAGCAGTACTTC CASSVAGGRYEQYF
- TRBJ1-4 TRBV6-1 few TGTGCCAGCAGTGAATTGGTGGGCGGGGAAAAACTGTTTTTT CASSELVGGEKLFF
TRBD1 TRBJ2-2 TRBV11-3 - TGTGCCAGCAGCTTCGGGACAGCTTACACCGGGGAGCTGTTTTTT CASSFGTAYTGELFF
- TRBJ2-1 TRBV18 - TGTGCCAGCTCACCACTCCAATACAATGAGCAGTTCTTC CASSPLQYNEQFF
- TRBJ1-4 TRBV2 - TGTGCCAGCAGGCCCGGGGGCCATGAAAAACTGTTTTTT CASRPGGHEKLFF
- TRBJ1-2 TRBV12-3/TRBV12-4 few TGTGCCAGCAGTTCTGACAGGAAAAATGGCTACACCTTC CASSSDRKNGYTF
- TRBJ2-5 TRBV14 - TGTGCCAGCAGCCAAGATCCGGAGTTAGGCCAGTACTTC CASSQDPELGQYF
- TRBJ1-1 TRBV7-3 - TGTGCCAGCAGCTTAGCACCGGGGCCGTACACTGAAGCTTTCTTT CASSLAPGPYTEAFF
TRBD2 TRBJ2-7 TRBV7-2 - TGTGCCAGCAGCTTAGCCCTTGGCGGACTAGCTGAAGAGCAGTACTTC CASSLALGGLAEEQYF
- TRBJ2-5 TRBV11-2 - TGTGCCAGCAGCCGTGACAGACAAGAGACCCAGTACTTC CASSRDRQETQYF
- TRBJ2-3 TRBV7-2 once TGTGCCAGCCATCCTGCGCGGGGACTCACAGATACGCAGTATTTT CASHPARGLTDTQYF
- TRBJ2-3 TRBV28 - TGTGCCAGCAGTTTAGAGCGGGCAACTTATACGCAGTATTTT CASSLERATYTQYF
TRBD1 TRBJ2-7 TRBV27 few TGTGCCAGCAGTTCGTTTGGGACAGGGGGAGGCGAGCAGTACTTC CASSSFGTGGGEQYF
- TRBJ1-4 TRBV24-1 once TGTGCCACCTCTGAGCCGGGTTCTGAAAAACTGTTTTTT CATSEPGSEKLFF
TRBD1 TRBJ1-2 TRBV13 - TGTGCCAGCAGCTTAAGGGGAGACAGGGTGTTCACTAACTATGGCTACACCTTC CASSLRGDRVFTNYGYTF
TRBD1 TRBJ1-2 TRBV9 - TGTGCCAGCAGCCCCGGGACAGGGGCCTATGGCTACACCTTC CASSPGTGAYGYTF
- TRBJ1-2 TRBV6-6 - TGTGCCAGCAGTTCTGAACAGGGCTATGGCTACACCTTC CASSSEQGYGYTF
- TRBJ1-1 TRBV7-9 - TGTGCCAGCAGCCAACAGGGCGGGTTGACTGAAGCTTTCTTT CASSQQGGLTEAFF
- TRBJ1-1 TRBV5-6 - TGTGCCAGCAGCTGGGACACTGAAGCTTTCTTT CASSWDTEAFF
TRBD1 TRBJ2-1 TRBV19 few TGTGCCAGTAGTATAATGGGACAGGGGAATGAGCAGTTCTTC CASSIMGQGNEQFF
- TRBJ1-5 TRBV24-1 - TGTGCCACCAGTGAATCGGTGAAGTATAGCAATCAGCCCCAGCATTTT CATSESVKYSNQPQHF
- TRBJ1-2 TRBV21-1 - TGTGCCAGCAGCAAAGGGACAATTACTAACTATGGCTACACCTTC CASSKGTITNYGYTF
TRBD1 TRBJ2-5 TRBV19 - TGTGCCAGTAGTAAGTCCGGGACAGGGGGGAAGACCCAGTACTTC CASSKSGTGGKTQYF
TRBD2 TRBJ2-1 TRBV6-2/TRBV6-3 - TGTGCCAGCAGCGGGGGGGAAACCTACAATGAGCAGTTCTTC CASSGGETYNEQFF
TRBD1 TRBJ2-1 TRBV12-5 - TGTGCTAGTGGTCCGCCGACAGGGGGCTCCTACAATGAGCAGTTCTTC CASGPPTGGSYNEQFF
- TRBJ1-2 TRBV2 - TGTGCCAGCTGCCCGGAAATCAACTATGGCTACACCTTC CASCPEINYGYTF
- TRBJ1-1 TRBV27 - TGTGCCAGCAGTCCCGGGCCACCCGGCACTGAAGCTTTCTTT CASSPGPPGTEAFF
- TRBJ2-3 TRBV6-5 once TGTGCCAGCAGTTACCTTAGGAGCGGTAGCACAGATACGCAGTATTTT CASSYLRSGSTDTQYF
TRBD2 TRBJ2-1 TRBV2 once TGTGCCAGCACAAAGACTAGCGGGAGGGTAGGTGAGCAGTTCTTC CASTKTSGRVGEQFF
- TRBJ2-3 TRBV7-2 - TGTGCCAGCAGGCCGCGGGTCGCGGGAACAGTAGATACGCAGTATTTT CASRPRVAGTVDTQYF
- TRBJ2-1 TRBV27 - TGTGCCAGCAGTTTATCGGGACTTATCTACAATGAGCAGTTCTTC CASSLSGLIYNEQFF
- TRBJ2-3 TRBV11-1 - TGTGCCAGCAGCCCCCGGGCATATACGCAGTATTTT CASSPRAYTQYF
TRBD1 TRBJ2-1 TRBV6-1 - TGTGCCAGCAGTGAACCTGCAGGGGGATCAGTACGTGGGCCCCAGTCCTACAATGAGCAGTTCTTC CASSEPAGGSVRGPQSYNEQFF
- TRBJ2-5 TRBV6-5 - TGTGCCAGCAGAGGAACCGCACAAGGGACCCAGTACTTC CASRGTAQGTQYF
TRBD2 TRBJ2-5 TRBV7-7 - TGTGCCAGCAGCTTCGGGGGGGGAGAGACCCAGTACTTC CASSFGGGETQYF
TRBD1 TRBJ2-7 TRBV9 - TGTGCCAGCAGCGTAGGGACAGGGAGCTCCTACGAGCAGTACTTC CASSVGTGSSYEQYF
TRBD1 TRBJ1-4 TRBV6-5 - TGTGCCAGCAGTCACCGGGACAGGGGTGAAAAACTGTTTTTT CASSHRDRGEKLFF
TRBD1 TRBJ1-5 TRBV6-5 - TGTGCCAGCAGAAGGACAGGGAACAATCAGCCCCAGCATTTT CASRRTGNNQPQHF
- TRBJ2-7 TRBV4-1 - TGCGCCAGCAGCCCCTGGGAGGACGGCTACGAGCAGTACTTC CASSPWEDGYEQYF
TRBD2 TRBJ2-1 TRBV7-3 - TGTGCCAGCAGCTTAACGGGACTAGCGGGAGGAAATGAGCAGTTCTTC CASSLTGLAGGNEQFF
- TRBJ1-2 TRBV18 - TGTGCCAGCTCACCTGGACAGACTCCTAACTATGGCTACACCTTC CASSPGQTPNYGYTF
- TRBJ1-2 TRBV5-4 - TGTGCCAGCAGCTTGGACGGCATTACTTCTGGCTACACCTTC CASSLDGITSGYTF
- TRBJ1-1 TRBV6-2/TRBV6-3 - TGTGCCAGCAGTTACTTCCGCAGGGCAGCTTTCTTT CASSYFRRAAFF
TRBD1 TRBJ2-7 TRBV6-5 - TGTGCCAGCAGTTACGCCGGGACAGGGGGCTACGAGCAGTACTTC CASSYAGTGGYEQYF
- TRBJ1-1 TRBV21-1 - TGTGCCAGCAGGGGTTATCTAGTTCGGGGGACGAACACTGAAGCTTTCTTT CASRGYLVRGTNTEAFF
TRBD1 TRBJ1-5 TRBV6-5 - TGTGCCTCCCGGAGGGACAGGGAAAAGGATCAGCCCCAGCATTTT CASRRDREKDQPQHF
TRBD2 TRBJ2-1 TRBV11-3 few TGTGCCAGCAGCCCTAGAAGCGGGAGGAACTACAATGAGCAGTTCTTC CASSPRSGRNYNEQFF
TRBD1 TRBJ2-3 TRBV5-1 - TGCGCCAGCAGCTGGACAGGGCCAGATACGCAGTATTTT CASSWTGPDTQYF
TRBD2 TRBJ2-3 TRBV3-1/TRBV3-2 - TGTGCCAGCAGTTACGGACTAGCGATGCAGTATTTT CASSYGLAMQYF
- TRBJ1-4 TRBV29-1 few TGCAGCGTTGCGCTGGCGGAAAAACTGTTTTTT CSVALAEKLFF
- TRBJ1-2 TRBV6-2/TRBV6-3 - TGTGCCAGCAGTACGGGACTGAACTATGGCTACACCTTC CASSTGLNYGYTF
- TRBJ1-5 TRBV11-2 - TGTGCCAGCAGCTTAAGTGGGGGCAGCAATCAGCCCCAGCATTTT CASSLSGGSNQPQHF
TRBD2 TRBJ2-7 TRBV11-2 - TGTGCCAGCAGAAAACCGGGACTAACGTACGAGCAGTACTTC CASRKPGLTYEQYF
- TRBJ2-3 TRBV27 - TGTGCCAGCAGCCCCGGGGAGGGGGGCACAGATACGCAGTATTTT CASSPGEGGTDTQYF
TRBD2 TRBJ2-5 TRBV7-2 - TGTGCCAGCAGCCGGGGACTAGCGGGGGGGGCCTTGGAGACCCAGTACTTC CASSRGLAGGALETQYF
- TRBJ1-1 TRBV27 once TGTGCCATCCCTTTTGTGGGGGGCTACGACGAAGCTTTCTTT CAIPFVGGYDEAFF
- TRBJ2-2 TRBV12-1 - TGTGCCAGCAGCCCCCGTTCTAGCGGGAGGTGCCACCGGGAGCTGTTTTTT CASSPRSSGRCHRELFF